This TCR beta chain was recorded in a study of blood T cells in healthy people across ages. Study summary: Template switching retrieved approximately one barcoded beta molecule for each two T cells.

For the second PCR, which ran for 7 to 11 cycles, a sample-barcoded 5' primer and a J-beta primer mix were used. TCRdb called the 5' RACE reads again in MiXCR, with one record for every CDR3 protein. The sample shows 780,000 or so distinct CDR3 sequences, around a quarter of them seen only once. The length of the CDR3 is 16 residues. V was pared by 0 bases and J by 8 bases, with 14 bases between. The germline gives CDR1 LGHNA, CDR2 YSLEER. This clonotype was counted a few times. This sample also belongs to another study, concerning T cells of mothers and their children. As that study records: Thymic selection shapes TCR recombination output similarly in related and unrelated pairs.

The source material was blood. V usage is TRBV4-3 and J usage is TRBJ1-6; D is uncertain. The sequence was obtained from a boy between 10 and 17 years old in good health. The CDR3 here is CASSQDRQLKDSPLHF. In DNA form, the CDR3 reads TGCGCCAGCAGCCAAGATCGTCAGCTGAAGGATTCACCCCTCCACTTT.